Presented here are 4 T cell receptor beta chains from one specimen sequenced in a study of PD-L1 blockade in urothelial cancer. Using immunoSEQ multiplex PCR, the repertoire was profiled, and TCRdb retains in-frame clones only, with some absent. This table holds under 30,000 clones, around 87% found once. The sequences come from PBMCs, collected around atezolizumab (anti-PD-L1) treatment. The receptor source for this set is a man aged 45-60 years with urothelial cancer.

This clone showed up just a few times. V usage is TRBV5-1 and J usage is TRBJ2-7; the match to TRBD2 covers 7 bases. With 3 bases clipped from V and 7 bases from J, the junction kept 10 bases outside the gene matches. Looked up from germline, CDR1 is SGHRS and CDR2 is YFSETQ. The CDR3 is 14 residues long. The CDR3 spells CASSSPGGSGEQYF. In DNA form, the CDR3 reads TGCGCCAGCAGCTCCCCAGGCGGGAGTGGGGAGCAGTACTTC.

This rearrangement joins TRBV6-5 to TRBJ2-5, with D perhaps TRBD2 (5 bases). The CDR3 runs 15 residues. Trimming took 0 bases from V and 4 from J, leaving 12 bases between them. Germline V gene sequence: CDR1 MNHEY, CDR2 SVGAGI. CDR3 coding DNA: TGTGCCAGCAGTTACTCGGACTCCCGAGGAGAGACCCAGTACTTC. Its translation: CASSYSDSRGETQYF.

The V call is TRBV19, the J call TRBJ1-4; 7 nucleotides agree with TRBD1. Losses at the gene ends were 5 bases for V and 8 bases for J; bases not matched to a gene: 14. Germline CDR1 reads LNHDA; CDR2 reads SQIVND (reference sequence). The CDR3 has 16 amino acids. CDR3 sequence reads: CASSATDRVWGEKLFF. The CDR3 DNA sequence: TGTGCCAGTAGTGCTACCGACAGGGTCTGGGGAGAAAAACTGTTTTTT.

This clone has just one count. V gene TRBV6-5 combines with J gene TRBJ1-5; 10 positions agree with TRBD1. Germline CDR1 and CDR2: MNHEY and SVGAGI. With V trimmed by 4 bases and J by 6 bases, 6 bases remained unmatched. The CDR3 extends over 15 amino acids. CDR3 loop: CASSLTGQGIQPQHF. CDR3 nucleotides: TGTGCCAGCAGTTTAACGGGACAGGGGATTCAGCCCCAGCATTTT.